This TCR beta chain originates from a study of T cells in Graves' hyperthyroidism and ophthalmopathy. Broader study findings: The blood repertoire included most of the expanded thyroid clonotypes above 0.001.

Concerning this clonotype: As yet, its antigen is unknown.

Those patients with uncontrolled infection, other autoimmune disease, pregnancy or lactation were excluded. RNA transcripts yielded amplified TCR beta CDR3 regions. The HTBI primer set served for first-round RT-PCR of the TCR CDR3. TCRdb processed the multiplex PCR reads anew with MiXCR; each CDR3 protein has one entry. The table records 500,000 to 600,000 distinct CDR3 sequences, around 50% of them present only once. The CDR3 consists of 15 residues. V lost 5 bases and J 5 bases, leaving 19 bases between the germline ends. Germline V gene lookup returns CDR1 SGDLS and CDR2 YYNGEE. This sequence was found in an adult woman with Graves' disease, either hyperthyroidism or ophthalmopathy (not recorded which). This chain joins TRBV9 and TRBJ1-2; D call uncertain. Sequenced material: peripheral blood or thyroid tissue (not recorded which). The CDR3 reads CASSPDWRDTYGYTF. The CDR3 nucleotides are TGTGCCAGCAGTCCAGACTGGAGAGATACGTATGGCTACACCTTC.